Listed here is a single T cell receptor beta chain. Repertoires were generated with immunoSEQ multiplex PCR, while TCRdb's copy carries only in-frame clones and drops some. The sample holds fewer than 110,000 clones; approximately 92% are singletons and the top ten take 7.5% to 9.5%. This CDR3 comprises 14 residues. CDR1 and CDR2 (germline): MDHEN, SYDVKM. With 3 bases removed from V and 6 bases from J, the gap between germline ends came to 14 bases. These data originate in a study of T cell responses to AZD1222 COVID-19 vaccine. This specimen was peripheral blood, taken 28 days after the second AZD1222 dose. V gene TRBV28 combines with J gene TRBJ1-2; D may be TRBD1 (6 bases). The clonotype was recovered from an adult who received the AZD1222 COVID-19 vaccine. CDR3 protein: CASSLPPGAHGYTF. CDR3 DNA: TGTGCCAGCAGTTTGCCCCCAGGGGCCCATGGCTACACCTTC.